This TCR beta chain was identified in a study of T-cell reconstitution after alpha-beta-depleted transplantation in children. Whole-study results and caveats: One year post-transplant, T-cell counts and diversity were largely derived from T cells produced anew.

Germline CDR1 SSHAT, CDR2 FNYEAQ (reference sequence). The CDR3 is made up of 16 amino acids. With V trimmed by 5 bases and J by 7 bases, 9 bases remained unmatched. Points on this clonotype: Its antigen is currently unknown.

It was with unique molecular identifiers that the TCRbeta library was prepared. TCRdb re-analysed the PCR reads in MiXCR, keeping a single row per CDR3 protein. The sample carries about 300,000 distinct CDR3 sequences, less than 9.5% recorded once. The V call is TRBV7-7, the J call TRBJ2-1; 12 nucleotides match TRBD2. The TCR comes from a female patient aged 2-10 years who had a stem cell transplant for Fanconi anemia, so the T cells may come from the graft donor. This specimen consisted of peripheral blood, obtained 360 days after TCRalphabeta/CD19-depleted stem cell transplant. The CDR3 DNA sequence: TGTGCCAGCAGCCGCGGACTAGCGGGGACAAAGAATGAGCAGTTCTTC. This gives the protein CASSRGLAGTKNEQFF.